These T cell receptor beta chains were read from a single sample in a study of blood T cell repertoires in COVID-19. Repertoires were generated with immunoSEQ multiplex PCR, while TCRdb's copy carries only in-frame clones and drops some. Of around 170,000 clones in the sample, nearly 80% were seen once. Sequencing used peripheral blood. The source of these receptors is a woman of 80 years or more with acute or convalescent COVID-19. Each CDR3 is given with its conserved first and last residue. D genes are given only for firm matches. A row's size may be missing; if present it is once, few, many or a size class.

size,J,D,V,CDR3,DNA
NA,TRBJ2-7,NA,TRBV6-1,CASSEGIRWGYSYEQYF,TGTGCCAGCAGTGAAGGGATCCGGTGGGGCTACTCCTACGAGCAGTACTTC
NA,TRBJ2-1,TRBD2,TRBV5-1,CASSFSAGGDNEQFF,TGCGCCAGCAGCTTCTCAGCGGGAGGTGACAATGAGCAGTTCTTC
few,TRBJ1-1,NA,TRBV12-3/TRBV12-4,CASSKRSTEAFF,TGTGCCAGCAGCAAGAGGAGCACTGAAGCTTTCTTT
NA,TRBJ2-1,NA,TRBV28,CASFTGFGSYNEQFF,TGTGCCAGTTTCACAGGGTTCGGCTCCTACAATGAGCAGTTCTTC
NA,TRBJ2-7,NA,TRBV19,CASSKIEAQGDHEQYF,TGTGCCAGTAGCAAAATCGAGGCACAGGGCGACCACGAGCAGTACTTC
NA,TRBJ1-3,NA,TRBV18,CASSPSTGFTGNTIYF,TGTGCCAGCTCACCGTCGACAGGATTTACTGGAAACACCATATATTTT
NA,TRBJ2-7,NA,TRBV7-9,CASTPTASYEQYF,TGTGCCAGCACCCCGACAGCCTCCTACGAGCAGTACTTC
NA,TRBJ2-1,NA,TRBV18,CASSPSLRGNEQFF,TGTGCCAGCTCACCCTCCCTCAGGGGCAATGAGCAGTTCTTC
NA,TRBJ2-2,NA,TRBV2,CASSRWNTGELFF,TGTGCCAGCAGTCGGTGGAACACCGGGGAGCTGTTTTTT
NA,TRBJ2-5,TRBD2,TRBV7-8,CASSFSGGIQETQYF,TGTGCCAGCAGCTTTAGCGGGGGGATCCAAGAGACCCAGTACTTC
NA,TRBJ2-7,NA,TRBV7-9,CASSFSGNSEQYF,TGTGCCAGCAGCTTCTCCGGGAACTCCGAGCAGTACTTC
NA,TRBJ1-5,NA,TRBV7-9,CASRLGHGQPQHF,TGTGCCAGCAGGTTAGGGCATGGTCAGCCCCAGCATTTT
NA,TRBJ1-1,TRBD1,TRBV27,CASSPLGTGGLTEAFF,TGTGCCAGCAGTCCCCTGGGGACAGGGGGTTTGACTGAAGCTTTCTTT
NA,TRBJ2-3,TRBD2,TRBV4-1,CASSQSLAAPTDTQYF,TGCGCCAGCAGCCAATCTCTAGCGGCCCCAACAGATACGCAGTATTTT
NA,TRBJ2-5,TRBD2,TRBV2,CASMGRVTSLETQYF,TGTGCCAGCATGGGGAGGGTGACTAGCTTGGAGACCCAGTACTTC
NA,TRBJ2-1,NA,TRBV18,CASSPQLSNSYNEQFF,TGTGCCAGCTCACCTCAACTGAGTAACTCCTACAATGAGCAGTTCTTC
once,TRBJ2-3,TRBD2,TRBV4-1,CASSQESSGGLGTQYF,TGCGCCAGCAGCCAAGAGAGTAGCGGGGGGCTAGGTACGCAGTATTTT
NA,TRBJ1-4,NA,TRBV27,CASSRTLRGTNEKLFF,TGTGCCAGCAGCCGCACCCTTAGGGGGACTAATGAAAAACTGTTTTTT
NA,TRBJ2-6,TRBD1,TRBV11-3,CASSSHRGAGANVLTF,TGTGCCAGCAGCTCCCACAGGGGAGCTGGGGCCAACGTCCTGACTTTC
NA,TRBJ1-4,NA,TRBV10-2,CASSEEGSNEKLFF,TGCGCCAGCAGTGAGGAGGGAAGTAATGAAAAACTGTTTTTT
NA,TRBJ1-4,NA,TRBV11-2,CASRGGPNEKLFF,TGTGCCAGCCGGGGGGGCCCGAATGAAAAACTGTTTTTT
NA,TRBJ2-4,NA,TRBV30,CAWSGTRKNIQYF,TGTGCCTGGAGCGGGACTCGTAAAAACATTCAGTACTTC
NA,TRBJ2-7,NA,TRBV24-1,CATSASGYGSYEQYF,TGTGCCACCAGTGCGAGCGGCTATGGGTCCTACGAGCAGTACTTC
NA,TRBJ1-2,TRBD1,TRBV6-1,CASSDGTGGLNYGYTF,TGTGCCAGCAGTGACGGAACAGGGGGTTTAAACTATGGCTACACCTTC
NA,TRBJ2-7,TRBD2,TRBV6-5,CAYGPSGGAYEQYF,TGTGCCTATGGGCCCAGCGGGGGGGCCTACGAGCAGTACTTC
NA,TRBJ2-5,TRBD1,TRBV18,CASSPGTGGQETQYF,TGTGCCAGCTCACCTGGGACAGGGGGCCAGGAGACCCAGTACTTC
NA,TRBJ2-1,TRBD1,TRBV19,CASSSGTGRFEWEQFF,TGTGCCAGTAGTAGTGGGACAGGGAGGTTCGAGTGGGAGCAGTTCTTC
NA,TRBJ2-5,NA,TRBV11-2,CASSPGSGETQYF,TGTGCCAGCAGCCCAGGGTCGGGAGAGACCCAGTACTTC
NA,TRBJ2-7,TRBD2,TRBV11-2,CASSFAGGHEQYF,TGTGCCAGCAGCTTTGCGGGAGGCCACGAGCAGTACTTC
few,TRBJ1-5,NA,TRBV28,CASSFRQGGQPQHF,TGTGCCAGCAGTTTCCGGCAGGGCGGCCAGCCCCAGCATTTT
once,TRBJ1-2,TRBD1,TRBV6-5,CASRQGTYGYTF,TGTGCCAGCAGACAGGGGACCTATGGCTACACCTTC
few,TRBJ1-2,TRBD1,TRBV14,CASSQGLGQGANYGYTF,TGTGCCAGCAGCCAAGGCCTGGGACAGGGGGCGAACTATGGCTACACCTTC
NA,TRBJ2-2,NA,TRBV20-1,CSASKGQEDTGELFF,TGCAGTGCTAGTAAGGGCCAGGAGGACACCGGGGAGCTGTTTTTT
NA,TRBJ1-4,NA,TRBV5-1,CASSRSTGGEKLFF,TGCGCCAGCAGCCGATCGACGGGAGGGGAAAAACTGTTTTTT
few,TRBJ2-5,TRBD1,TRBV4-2,CASSRGTGQETQYF,TGTGCCAGCAGCCGAGGGACAGGACAAGAGACCCAGTACTTC
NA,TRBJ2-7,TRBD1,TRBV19,CASSTQAGGRYEQYF,TGTGCCAGTAGTACCCAGGCAGGGGGTCGGTACGAGCAGTACTTC
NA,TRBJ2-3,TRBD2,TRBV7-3,CASSTGLAGFTDTQYF,TGTGCCAGCAGCACCGGACTAGCGGGATTTACAGATACGCAGTATTTT
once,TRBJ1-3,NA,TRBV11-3,CASSSPSGGYTSGNTIYF,TGTGCCAGCAGCTCACCCAGCGGGGGGTACACTTCTGGAAACACCATATATTTT
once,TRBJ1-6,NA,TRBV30,CAGRSTGSYNSPLHF,TGTGCCGGTAGGTCGACAGGCTCCTATAATTCACCCCTCCACTTT
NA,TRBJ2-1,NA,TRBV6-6,CASSYSGRDNEQFF,TGTGCCAGCAGTTACTCGGGCAGGGACAATGAGCAGTTCTTC
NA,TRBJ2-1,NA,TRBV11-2,CASSLLYPSSYNEQFF,TGTGCCAGCAGCTTACTATACCCGTCTTCTTACAATGAGCAGTTCTTC
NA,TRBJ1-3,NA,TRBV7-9,CASSFGTGASNTIYF,TGTGCCAGCAGCTTCGGAACAGGAGCCTCGAACACCATATATTTT
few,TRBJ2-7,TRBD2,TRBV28,CASLAGLHEQYF,TGTGCCAGCTTAGCGGGGTTACACGAGCAGTACTTC
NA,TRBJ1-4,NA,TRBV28,CASSFRTASYNEKLFF,TGTGCCAGCAGTTTCCGGACAGCGAGCTATAATGAAAAACTGTTTTTT
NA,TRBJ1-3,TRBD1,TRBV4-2,CASSYSPGQGGSSGNTIYF,TGTGCCAGCAGCTACTCTCCGGGACAGGGGGGATCCTCTGGAAACACCATATATTTT
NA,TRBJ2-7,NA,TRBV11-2,CASSFTAGSSYEQYF,TGTGCCAGCAGTTTCACGGCGGGATCCTCCTACGAGCAGTACTTC
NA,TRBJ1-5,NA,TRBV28,CASNPGGGNQPQHF,TGTGCCAGCAACCCGGGGGGCGGCAATCAGCCCCAGCATTTT